One and the same sample provided the 4 T cell receptor beta chains below, sequenced in a study of identical twins. TCRdb itself ran the 5' RACE reads through MiXCR, one entry per CDR3 protein. The repertoire has around 650,000 distinct CDR3 sequences, roughly 7.1% of them found once; the top ten carry roughly 1.6%. This same sample was also part of a study on yellow fever vaccine responses in identical twins.

Sequences were obtained from PBMCs. Receptors originate from a woman under 30 in good health.

This chain links TRBV20-1 with TRBJ2-2; 10 bases fit TRBD2. The CDR3 extends over 16 amino acids. CDR1 and CDR2 (germline): DFQATT, SNEGSKA (reference sequence). Germline trimming cut 2 bases from V and 1 base from J; bases unmatched to any gene: 4. The CDR3 spells CSARPSGSLNTGELFF. For the CDR3, the DNA is TGCAGTGCTAGACCTAGCGGGAGCTTGAACACCGGGGAGCTGTTTTTT.

This clonotype was detected only a few times. The rearrangement uses TRBV6-1 and TRBJ2-7; 8 bases align to TRBD2. Per the germline V gene, CDR1 is MNHNS and CDR2 is SASEGT. This CDR3 comprises 16 residues. The J segment lost 2 bases and the V segment lost 2 bases, leaving 8 bases of the junction unmatched. CDR3 loop: CASSEPGLADTYEQYV. The CDR3 DNA sequence: TGTGCCAGCAGTGAACCAGGACTAGCTGACACCTACGAGCAGTACGTC.

In its sample, this clonotype was seen a few times. V and J are TRBV12-3 or TRBV12-4 and TRBJ2-3; TRBD1 or TRBD2 may be the D gene (5 bases each). This CDR3 contains 14 residues. V lost 4 bases, J lost 3 bases, and 11 bases lay in between. CDR3: CASSSRDHTDTQYF. The DNA for the CDR3 is TGTGCCAGCAGTTCCCGGGACCATACAGATACGCAGTATTTT.

The chain carries TRBV12-3 or TRBV12-4 and TRBJ2-1; D is possibly TRBD2 (7 bases). V was shortened by 2 bases and J by 9 bases, with 14 bases between the two germline ends. This CDR3 is built from 14 residues. The CDR3 DNA reads as TGTGCCAGCAGTTTACGGGGGGCGTCGGGTGAGCAGTTCTTC. This sequence encodes CASSLRGASGEQFF.